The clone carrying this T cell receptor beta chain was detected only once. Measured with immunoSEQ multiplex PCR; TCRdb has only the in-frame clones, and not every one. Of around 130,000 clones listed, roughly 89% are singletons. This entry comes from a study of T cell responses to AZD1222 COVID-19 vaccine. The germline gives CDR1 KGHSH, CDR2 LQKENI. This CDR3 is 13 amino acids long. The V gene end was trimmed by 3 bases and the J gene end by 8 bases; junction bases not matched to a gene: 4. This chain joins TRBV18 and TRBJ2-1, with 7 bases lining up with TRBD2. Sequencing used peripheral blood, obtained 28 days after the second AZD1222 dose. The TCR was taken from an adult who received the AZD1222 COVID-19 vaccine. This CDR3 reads CASSPQREHEQFF. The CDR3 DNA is TGTGCCAGCTCACCCCAGCGGGAACATGAGCAGTTCTTC.